This TCR beta chain was recorded in a study of T cells in Graves' hyperthyroidism and ophthalmopathy. CDR3 length equals 13 residues. Germline CDR1 reads SGDLS; CDR2 reads YYNGEE. V was clipped by 6 bases and J by 10 bases; unmatched bases: 7. To note about this clonotype: What it recognizes is unknown.

What was amplified from RNA transcripts were TCR beta CDR3 regions. Using the HTBI primer set, a first-round RT-PCR was run on the TCR CDR3. TCRdb analysed the multiplex PCR reads with MiXCR anew, one entry per CDR3 protein. The data hold some 800,000 distinct CDR3 sequences, with roughly 40% observed a single time. Study-level findings and limits: Blood also showed most of the thyroid clonotypes that were expanded above 0.001.

Criteria for exclusion of patients were uncontrolled infection, other autoimmune disease, pregnancy or lactation. The authors took PBMCs from roughly 9.3 ml fresh peripheral blood. The specimen sequenced was blood. J is TRBJ1-6 and V is TRBV9; TRBD1 aligns across 7 bases. This TCR was recovered from a man between 18 and 35 years old with Graves' hyperthyroidism. CDR3 in DNA: TGTGCCAGCACCCGGCAGGGGGAATCACCCCTCCACTTT. Residues: CASTRQGESPLHF.